The next 21 T cell receptor beta chains were all read from a single sample in a study of identical twins. TCRdb redid the calling of the 5' RACE reads with MiXCR, one entry per CDR3 protein. The table has under 1 million distinct CDR3 sequences, 9% to 15% seen once; the top ten hold under 2%. These same data were also listed under a study on yellow fever vaccine responses in identical twins.

The material sequenced was PBMCs. These receptors all come from a woman aged 18 to 35 in good health.

This clonotype occurred many times. The chain joins TRBV20-1 to TRBJ1-4; 7 positions match TRBD1. CDR3 length equals 15 residues. CDR1 and CDR2 (germline): DFQATT, SNEGSKA (reference sequence). V was pared by 6 bases and J by 8 bases, with 15 bases of the junction left unmatched. The CDR3: CSALPTTGAGEKLFF. DNA for the CDR3: TGCAGTGCGCTGCCGACTACAGGGGCAGGAGAAAAACTGTTTTTT.

The chain joins TRBV7-3 to TRBJ2-2, with TRBD2 identical over 13 bases. Germline values: CDR1 SGHTA, CDR2 FQGTGA. V lost 8 bases, J lost 3 bases, and 6 bases stayed unmatched. The CDR3 runs to 16 residues. The CDR3 sequence is CASRTSGRLDTGELFF. CDR3 sequence (DNA): TGTGCCAGCCGGACTAGCGGGAGACTTGACACCGGGGAGCTGTTTTTT.

This clonotype has just a few counts. This chain connects TRBV20-1 to TRBJ1-2; TRBD1 might be the D (5 bases). The germline V gene has CDR1 DFQATT and CDR2 SNEGSKA (reference sequence). Trimming pared 5 bases from V and 1 base from J, leaving 8 bases between. The CDR3 runs 12 residues. The CDR3 DNA is TGCAGTGCTTACAGGATTAACTATGGCTACACCTTC. This translates into CSAYRINYGYTF.

Ten or more counts support this clonotype. This rearrangement joins TRBV5-1 to TRBJ2-1; D is unresolved. Germline CDR1 SGHRS, CDR2 YFSETQ. Trimming pared 1 base from V and 5 bases from J, leaving 10 bases between. The CDR3 has 14 residues. CDR3 loop: CASSLNGQNNEQFF. CDR3 sequence (DNA): TGCGCCAGCAGCTTGAATGGGCAAAACAATGAGCAGTTCTTC.

This clonotype was detected a few times. The chain has TRBV29-1 and TRBJ2-3, with 13 positions matching TRBD2. The J segment lost 0 bases and the V segment lost 4 bases, leaving 10 bases of the junction unmatched. From germline, CDR1 is SQVTM and CDR2 ANQGSEA. The CDR3 runs 18 residues. The CDR3 sequence is CSVAWGLAGTDSTDTQYF. CDR3 DNA sequence: TGCAGCGTTGCTTGGGGACTAGCGGGGACCGATAGCACAGATACGCAGTATTTT.

This clonotype was picked up a small number of times. The V and J genes are TRBV5-1 and TRBJ2-1; a weak D match, TRBD1 (6 bases). Germline CDR1 reads SGHRS; CDR2 reads YFSETQ. The CDR3 covers 16 residues. The ends were cut back, 1 base at V and 8 bases at J, with 19 bases in the middle. The CDR3 DNA is TGCGCCAGCAGCTTGCTCCGGGACATTCCCAATGATGAGCAGTTCTTC. It codes for CASSLLRDIPNDEQFF.

This clonotype was detected only a few times. The chain carries TRBV7-9 and TRBJ2-5; 11 bases fit TRBD2. The CDR3 runs to 16 residues. With 5 bases clipped from V and 2 bases from J, the junction kept 7 bases outside the gene matches. Germline lookup yields CDR1 SEHNR and CDR2 FQNEAQ (reference sequence). CDR3 in amino acids: CASSQTSGIGQETQYF. CDR3 nucleotide sequence: TGTGCCAGCAGCCAGACTAGCGGGATAGGTCAAGAGACCCAGTACTTC.

This clonotype was observed a handful of times. The chain combines TRBV10-3 with TRBJ1-3; 8 bases align to TRBD1. The CDR3 totals 15 residues. The germline gives CDR1 ENHRY, CDR2 SYGVKD. With 5 bases clipped from V and 4 bases from J, the junction kept 7 bases outside the gene matches. This CDR3 is CAISRGQGSGNTIYF. CDR3 bases: TGTGCCATCAGTCGTGGACAGGGTTCAGGAAACACCATATATTTT.

V usage is TRBV9 and J usage is TRBJ2-7, with 7 nucleotides matching TRBD2. With 2 bases clipped from V and 1 base from J, the junction kept 9 bases outside the gene matches. Germline-derived CDR1 and CDR2 are SGDLS and YYNGEE. This CDR3 has 16 amino acids. CDR3 coding DNA: TGTGCCAGCAGCGTGGGAGGGACTAAAGGGTCCTACGAGCAGTACTTC. It encodes CASSVGGTKGSYEQYF.

This clonotype came up many times. The chain has TRBV18 and TRBJ1-5, with D unresolved. The CDR3 covers 14 residues. V gave up 3 bases and J gave up 7 bases, with 13 bases separating them. Germline V gene sequence: CDR1 KGHSH, CDR2 LQKENI. CDR3 in amino acids: CASSPAGSRQPQHF. DNA for the CDR3: TGTGCCAGCTCACCGGCAGGATCGAGGCAGCCCCAGCATTTT. Together with reference TRBV18 and TRBJ1-5, the CDR3 gives the full variable domain: NAGVMQNPRHLVRRRGQEARLRCSPMKGHSHVYWYRQLPEEGLKFMVYLQKENIIDESGMPKERFSAEFPKEGPSILRIQQVVRGDSAAYFCASSPAGSRQPQHFGDGTRLSIL.

The gene calls are TRBV9 and TRBJ2-5, with 7 bases fitting TRBD2. The length of the CDR3 is 15 residues. From germline, CDR1 is SGDLS and CDR2 YYNGEE. The V and J ends lost 0 bases and 5 bases, in that order; junction bases with no gene match: 7. CDR3 protein: CASSVGAGAGETQYF. CDR3 in DNA: TGTGCCAGCAGCGTAGGGGCGGGAGCGGGGGAGACCCAGTACTTC.

This clonotype appeared a few times. The rearrangement uses TRBV5-1 and TRBJ1-2; no definite D call. Germline loops: CDR1 SGHRS, CDR2 YFSETQ. The CDR3 consists of 13 residues. The V gene lost 7 bases and the J gene lost 2 bases, with 12 bases spanning the gap. Written as DNA, the CDR3 is TGCGCCAGCTCTCGGGCTTCAAACTATGGCTACACCTTC. Translation: CASSRASNYGYTF.

V gene TRBV7-9 combines with J gene TRBJ2-7; tentative D call: TRBD1 (5 bases). The CDR3 runs to 17 residues. Trimming took 1 base from V and 4 from J, leaving 20 bases between them. The germline V gene encodes CDR1 SEHNR and CDR2 FQNEAQ (reference sequence). Written as DNA, the CDR3 is TGTGCCAGCAGCTTAGAGCCTCCCGACAGCCCCCCTTACGAGCAGTACGTC. Residues: CASSLEPPDSPPYEQYV.

Many counts were recorded for this clonotype. The chain uses TRBV29-1 and TRBJ2-1, with a possible D match to TRBD1 (7 bases). CDR1 and CDR2 (germline): SQVTM, ANQGSEA. The CDR3 loop spans 13 amino acids. V lost 4 bases to trimming and J lost 9 bases, with 16 bases between them. CDR3 sequence reads: CSVVPGGYGEQFF. CDR3 coding DNA: TGCAGCGTTGTCCCAGGGGGGTACGGTGAGCAGTTCTTC.

This clonotype showed up just a few times. V gene TRBV7-9 combines with J gene TRBJ2-7; possible D gene TRBD2, 6 bases. The CDR3 has 14 residues. CDR1 and CDR2 (germline): SEHNR, FQNEAQ (reference sequence). The V gene lost 5 bases and the J gene lost 3 bases, with 14 bases spanning the gap. The CDR3, as DNA: TGTGCCAGCAGCATGAGGGGAGGCAACTACGAGCAGTACTTC. This encodes CASSMRGGNYEQYF.

This clonotype has a handful of counts. The chain has TRBV11-3 and TRBJ2-3; no definite D call. CDR3 length equals 15 residues. Trimming took 4 bases from V and 3 from J, leaving 14 bases between them. Looked up from germline, CDR1 is SGHNT and CDR2 is YENEEA. CDR3 nucleotides: TGTGCCAGCAGCTCGCCCCCGGGTTCGACAGATACGCAGTATTTT. Amino acid sequence: CASSSPPGSTDTQYF.

CDR3 nucleotides: TGTGCCAGCAGCCCTGAGACAGCTTGGGCTGAAGCTTTCTTT. Translated: CASSPETAWAEAFF. The chain recombines TRBV7-9 with TRBJ1-1, with D possibly being TRBD1 (5 bases). Germline V gene data show CDR1 as SEHNR and CDR2 as FQNEAQ (reference sequence). V shed 5 bases and J shed 6 bases, with 16 bases lying between them. There are 14 residues in the CDR3. Based on the CDR3 plus reference TRBV7-9 and TRBJ1-1, the full variable domain is DTGVSQNPRHKITKRGQNVTFRCDPISEHNRLYWYRQTLGQGPEFLTYFQNEAQLEKSRLLSDRFSAERPKGSFSTLEIQRTEQGDSAMYLCASSPETAWAEAFFGQGTRLTVV.

This clonotype was counted a few times. The V gene is TRBV3-1, the J gene TRBJ2-3; a weak D match, TRBD1 (5 bases). This CDR3 has 17 residues. The germline gives CDR1 LGHDT, CDR2 YNNKEL (reference sequence). V was cut by 3 bases and J by 0 bases, with 16 bases left in between. DNA for the CDR3: TGTGCCAGCAGCCAGGCTGACAGATCGTTTAGCACAGATACGCAGTATTTT. This translates into CASSQADRSFSTDTQYF.

This clonotype was seen at least ten times. This chain links TRBV6-4 with TRBJ2-1; D call uncertain. Trimming took off 3 bases at V and 1 base at J, with 10 bases between the two ends. The V gene's germline CDR1 is MRHNA and CDR2 SNTAGT. The CDR3 loop spans 15 amino acids. This CDR3 is CASSESAYSYNEQFF. In DNA, the CDR3 is TGTGCCAGCAGTGAATCGGCCTATTCCTACAATGAGCAGTTCTTC.

This clonotype was counted at least ten times. The rearrangement joins TRBV5-1 to TRBJ1-3; no definite D call. The CDR3 is 18 amino acids. The germline CDR1 and CDR2 sequences are SGHRS and YFSETQ. Trimming pared 1 base from V and 4 bases from J, leaving 21 bases between. Here the CDR3 DNA reads TGCGCCAGCAGCTTGATCAGTTCTCAAGTTGCCACGGGAAACACCATATATTTT. It is translated as CASSLISSQVATGNTIYF.

The chain has TRBV12-3 or TRBV12-4 and TRBJ1-5; D is perhaps TRBD1 (5 bases). The CDR3 totals 13 residues. The ends were cut back, 5 bases at V and 6 bases at J, with 11 bases in the middle. Here the CDR3 DNA reads TGTGCCAGCAGTACACAGGAGCGTCAGCCCCAGCATTTT. Residues: CASSTQERQPQHF.